One TCR beta chain is described in this entry. Its antigen is not identified. This entry is derived from a study of prognosis after radiotherapy for stage I lung cancer. The study's findings and limits: For the expanded TCR clones, whether they were tumor-specific was not determined.

Using two-round multiplex PCR, the authors amplified TCR beta CDR3 from genomic DNA. Specific primers for each TRBV and TRBJ gene were what first-round PCR used. TCRdb passed the multiplex PCR reads through MiXCR, listing each CDR3 protein once. The data hold about 18,000 distinct CDR3 sequences, with 44% observed a single time. The CDR3 has 13 amino acids. V was trimmed by 6 bases and J by 4 bases, leaving 13 bases between them. The chain carries TRBV12-3 or TRBV12-4 and TRBJ2-7, with D maybe TRBD1 (6 bases). The sequenced sample was PBMCs, obtained before or after stereotactic body radiation therapy (not recorded which). The receptor's source is a donor older than 45 with non-small cell lung cancer. CDR3 DNA: TGTGCCAGCAGCCGACAGGCAGGGTACGAGCAGTACTTC. As protein: CASSRQAGYEQYF.